These 12 T cell receptor beta chains share one sample of origin, sequenced in a study of human T cells and chemical hapten exposure (dated by TCRdb to about 2021). In light of the paper, this sample's time point label describes: pre-sensitization, week 0. The treatment or condition label for this specimen denotes: therapeutic diphenylcyclopropenone sensitization with weekly scalp DPC. The library was generated by RACE. Sequenced using a NextSeq 500. TCRdb reprocessed the public reads (quality trimming at Q25 with fastp, clone calling with MiXCR) and kept in-frame beta chains. One record per CDR3 amino acid sequence lists the most common genes and DNA. Here the sample has 30,000 to 40,000 distinct CDR3 sequences; around 7.6% occur a single time. 1% to 1.5% of the sample is held by the ten biggest clonotypes. Sequenced here: whole blood, sampled in connection with sensitization to the hapten diphenylcyclopropenone (DPC). The receptors derive from a woman between 50 and 59 years old with alopecia areata. Some clones in this sample may be carry-over from other donors' samples.

Turning to this clonotype: A read error may explain this, as a much larger clone is one base away. The V call is TRBV6-5, the J call TRBJ2-2; 9 bases are shared with TRBD2. Germline CDR1 and CDR2: MNHEY and SVGAGI. The CDR3 runs to 19 residues. The CDR3 loop is CTSSPRRVAGATNTGELFF. CDR3 in DNA: TGTACCAGCAGTCCCCGGAGGGTAGCGGGAGCTACGAACACCGGGGAGCTGTTTTTT.

This clonotype was observed many times. V usage is TRBV7-6 and J usage is TRBJ2-5; tentative D call: TRBD2 (5 bases). This CDR3 contains 15 residues. Germline-derived CDR1 and CDR2 are SGHVS and FNYEAQ. Trimming stripped 4 bases from V and 6 bases from J, with 18 bases between. This CDR3 reads CASSSRSSRGQTQYF. The CDR3 coding sequence is TGTGCCAGCAGCTCCAGGTCTTCTCGAGGGCAGACCCAGTACTTC. The complete variable domain, with remaining parts taken from reference TRBV7-6 and TRBJ2-5, reads GAGVSQSPRYKVTKRGQDVALRCDPISGHVSLYWYRQALGQGPEFLTYFNYEAQQDKSGLPNDRFSAERPEGSISTLTIQRTEQRDSAMYRCASSSRSSRGQTQYFGPGTRLLVL.

In its sample, this clonotype was seen many times. CDR3 amino acids: CASSPRLAGAEQYF. The CDR3, as DNA: TGTGCCAGCAGTCCTAGACTAGCGGGAGCGGAGCAGTACTTC. The chain links TRBV3-1 to TRBJ2-7; 12 bases fit TRBD2. The J segment lost 7 bases and the V segment lost 6 bases, leaving 7 bases of the junction unmatched. The CDR3 extends over 14 amino acids. Germline loops: CDR1 LGHDT, CDR2 YNNKEL (reference sequence).

This clonotype was counted at least ten times. The genes are TRBV6-8 and TRBJ1-3; no firm D call. Germline values: CDR1 MNHGY, CDR2 SAAAGT. The CDR3 extends over 13 amino acids. Deletions cut 9 bases from V and 1 base from J, with 10 bases between. The CDR3 DNA is TGTGCCAGAGCCCCGGGATCTGGAAACACCATATATTTT. It is translated as CARAPGSGNTIYF.

The table lists this clonotype with many counts. The chain has TRBV4-2 and TRBJ1-4, with a weak D call TRBD1 (5 bases). This CDR3 has 16 residues. Germline V gene data show CDR1 as LGHNA and CDR2 as YNFKEQ. Trimming stripped 1 base from V and 0 bases from J, with 9 bases between. The CDR3 sequence is CASSQARGATNEKLFF. The CDR3 DNA reads as TGTGCCAGCAGCCAAGCACGAGGGGCAACTAATGAAAAACTGTTTTTT.

This clonotype turned up a few times. This chain joins TRBV9 and TRBJ2-1; 8 bases map to TRBD1. The CDR3 is 17 amino acids. The germline V gene has CDR1 SGDLS and CDR2 YYNGEE. Unmatched junction bases numbered 7, after V lost 2 bases and J lost 0 bases. The CDR3 sequence is CASSVPRGPSSYNEQFF. CDR3 bases: TGTGCCAGCAGCGTCCCCAGGGGGCCTAGCTCCTACAATGAGCAGTTCTTC.

This clonotype has ten or more counts. J is TRBJ2-5 and V is TRBV3-1; TRBD2 aligns across 8 bases. V was clipped by 1 base and J by 1 base; unmatched bases: 14. This CDR3 spans 19 amino acids. Germline lookup yields CDR1 LGHDT and CDR2 YNNKEL (reference sequence). The CDR3 protein is CASSQAPSPGLGGQETQYF. CDR3 nucleotide sequence: TGTGCCAGCAGCCAAGCCCCGAGTCCGGGACTAGGGGGCCAAGAGACCCAGTACTTC.

This clonotype was detected a few times. In nucleotides, the CDR3 is TGTGCCAGCAGCTTAGATCGGGGAACGCAGTATTTT. Protein: CASSLDRGTQYF. J is TRBJ2-3 and V is TRBV11-2; D might be TRBD2 (5 bases). Germline V lookup: CDR1 SGHAT, CDR2 FQNNGV. V shed 0 bases and J shed 9 bases, with 7 bases lying between them. The CDR3 consists of 12 residues.

This clonotype was counted many times. The CDR3 sequence is CASSLRWWLAGIQETQYF. The DNA of the CDR3 is TGTGCCAGCAGCTTAAGGTGGTGGCTAGCGGGGATCCAAGAGACCCAGTACTTC. This chain links TRBV7-2 with TRBJ2-5, with TRBD2 matching 9 bases. CDR3 length: 18 residues. The V segment lost 2 bases and the J segment 1 base; nucleotides outside the gene matches: 11. The germline gives CDR1 SGHTA, CDR2 FQGNSA.

J is TRBJ2-1 and V is TRBV29-1; 11 nucleotides agree with TRBD1. V dropped 5 bases and J dropped 6; count of bases not matched to a gene: 3. Germline V CDR1 and CDR2: SQVTM, ANQGSEA. This CDR3 is built from 13 residues. The CDR3 loop is CSVRTGGFNEQFF. For the CDR3, the DNA is TGCAGCGTTAGGACAGGGGGCTTCAATGAGCAGTTCTTC.

CDR3 protein: CATSQGLEQYF. The CDR3 coding sequence is TGTGCCACCAGCCAGGGTCTGGAGCAGTACTTC. The V and J genes are TRBV24-1 and TRBJ2-7, with a weak D call TRBD1 (5 bases). Germline lookup yields CDR1 KGHDR and CDR2 SFDVKD. CDR3 length: 11 residues. Trimming took off 7 bases at V and 7 bases at J, with 10 bases between the two ends.

There are many counts of this clonotype. The chain recombines TRBV12-3 or TRBV12-4 with TRBJ1-3, with D hard to call. V lost 7 bases and J lost 3, with 16 bases in between. This CDR3 spans 15 amino acids. The DNA for the CDR3 is TGTGCCAGCACCCGGGTGGATGCCTATGGAAACACCATATATTTT. It is translated as CASTRVDAYGNTIYF.